This T cell receptor (beta chain) was profiled in a study of shared clonotypes between healthy human individuals. The method was immunoSEQ multiplex PCR; TCRdb's version includes in-frame clones alone and lacks a portion of them. The sample contains roughly 1,100,000 clones, more than 60% of which appear only once. The specimen sequenced was memory CD4+ T cells sorted from blood. Subset noted: CD45RA-negative fraction. The TCR was taken from a man aged 18 to 35 in good health.

The chain's CDR3 is CAWTRQGVEKTQYF. The CDR3 DNA sequence: TGTGCCTGGACGCGGCAGGGGGTAGAGAAGACCCAGTACTTC. The chain employs TRBV30 and TRBJ2-5; 7 bases fit TRBD1. The CDR3 is 14 residues long. Germline V gives CDR1 GTSNPN, CDR2 SVGIG (reference sequence). The V gene end was trimmed by 4 bases and the J gene end by 6 bases; junction bases not matched to a gene: 11.